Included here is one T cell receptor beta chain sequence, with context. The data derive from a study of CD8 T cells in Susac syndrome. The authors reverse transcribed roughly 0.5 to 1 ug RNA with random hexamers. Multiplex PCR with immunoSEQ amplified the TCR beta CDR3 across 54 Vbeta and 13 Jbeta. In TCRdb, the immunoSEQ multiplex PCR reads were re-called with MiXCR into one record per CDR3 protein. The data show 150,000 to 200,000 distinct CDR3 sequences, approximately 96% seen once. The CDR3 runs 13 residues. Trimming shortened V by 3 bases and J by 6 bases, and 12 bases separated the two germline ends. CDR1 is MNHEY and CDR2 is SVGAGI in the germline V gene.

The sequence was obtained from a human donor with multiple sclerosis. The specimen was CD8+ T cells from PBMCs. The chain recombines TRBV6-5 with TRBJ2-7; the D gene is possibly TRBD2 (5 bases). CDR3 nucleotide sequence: TGTGCCAGCAGTTATTCCGGGGAAGGCGAGCAGTACTTC. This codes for CASSYSGEGEQYF.